This passage covers 10 T cell receptor beta chains from one sample sequenced in a study of T-cell memory formation after mild COVID-19. TCRdb independently ran MiXCR on the 5' RACE reads; one entry per CDR3 protein. The sample lists a few hundred thousand distinct CDR3 sequences; around 15% were seen once. Sequencing used PBMCs or a T cell subset sorted from them (not recorded which). The receptors derive from a man in his late teens or twenties who had mild COVID-19 (a few samples of this study predate the infection). Cell type and time point are not known.

V usage is TRBV7-9 and J usage is TRBJ1-1; D unclear. The CDR3 is 13 amino acids. CDR1 is SEHNR, CDR2 FQNEAQ, per germline (reference sequence). V lost 2 bases and J 5 bases, leaving 9 bases between the germline ends. The CDR3 DNA reads TGTGCCAGCAGCTTACCAGACGGAACTGAAGCTTTCTTT. This sequence encodes CASSLPDGTEAFF.

This clonotype was seen a few times. This chain uses TRBV15 with TRBJ2-1; TRBD2 matches 12 bases. J was trimmed by 5 bases and V by 5 bases; bases with no gene match: 10. CDR1 is LNHNV and CDR2 is YYDKDF in the germline V gene (reference sequence). The CDR3 is 17 amino acids. The CDR3 region is CATSSRLAGALDNEQFF. The CDR3 DNA is TGTGCCACCAGCTCAAGACTAGCGGGGGCCCTAGACAATGAGCAGTTCTTC.

The chain links TRBV19 to TRBJ1-1; 7 bases are a match to TRBD1. CDR3 length: 16 amino acids. Germline V gene data show CDR1 as LNHDA and CDR2 as SQIVND (reference sequence). The ends lost 5 bases at V and 1 base at J; junction bases unmatched: 10. CDR3 in amino acids: CASSPTRTGGNTEAFF. The CDR3 DNA follows: TGTGCCAGTAGTCCAACCCGGACAGGCGGGAACACTGAAGCTTTCTTT.

The gene calls are TRBV7-2 and TRBJ2-2; D perhaps matches TRBD1 (6 bases). This CDR3 spans 18 amino acids. V shed 2 bases and J shed 6 bases, with 22 bases lying between them. CDR1 is SGHTA, CDR2 FQGNSA, per germline. The CDR3 DNA reads TGTGCCAGCAGCTTAAGAGGACGGACAGTCGGAGGTCCCGGGGAGCTGTTTTTT. It encodes CASSLRGRTVGGPGELFF.

The V call is TRBV7-2, the J call TRBJ2-2; TRBD1 aligns across 7 bases. Germline loops: CDR1 SGHTA, CDR2 FQGNSA. The CDR3 has 15 amino acids. V dropped 1 base and J dropped 8; count of bases not matched to a gene: 7. The CDR3 nucleotides are TGTGCCAGCAGCTTAGAAAACACAGGGGTGGGGGAGCTGTTTTTT. This gives the protein CASSLENTGVGELFF.

The table lists this clonotype with a few counts. The genes are TRBV3-1 and TRBJ2-7; D is possibly TRBD1 or TRBD2 (5 bases each). This CDR3 spans 17 amino acids. V lost 1 base to trimming and J lost 0 bases, with 16 bases between them. Germline V gives CDR1 LGHDT, CDR2 YNNKEL (reference sequence). CDR3 sequence: CASSQVNWGISSYEQYV. In DNA form, the CDR3 reads TGTGCCAGCAGCCAAGTTAATTGGGGGATAAGCTCCTACGAGCAGTACGTC.

There are a few counts of this clonotype. The chain is built from TRBV7-8 and TRBJ2-5; TRBD1 matches 7 bases. This CDR3 spans 15 amino acids. Germline V lookup: CDR1 SGHVS, CDR2 FQNEAQ. Trimming at V came to 6 bases and at J to 2 bases, leaving 9 bases not matched to a gene. CDR3 sequence reads: CASRPNRGEQETQYF. In nucleotides, the CDR3 is TGTGCCAGCAGACCCAACAGGGGCGAACAAGAGACCCAGTACTTC.

This clonotype was seen a few times. The junction departs from the called germline gene at one end, perhaps through a read error. The chain links TRBV7-2 to TRBJ2-1; D may be TRBD2 (6 bases). Germline CDR1 is SGHTA and CDR2 is FQGNSA. This CDR3 has 11 residues. DNA of the CDR3: TGTGCCAGCAGCTCCGCTCGGGAGCAATTCTTC. Translation gives CASSSAREQFF.

The V and J genes are TRBV20-1 and TRBJ1-2; D remains ambiguous. Trimming left V 3 bases short and J 6 bases short, with 20 bases between. The CDR3 sequence is 15 residues long. Germline-derived CDR1 and CDR2 are DFQATT and SNEGSKA (reference sequence). The CDR3 spells CSASEGNYGLNGYTF. In nucleotides, the CDR3 is TGCAGTGCTAGCGAGGGAAATTACGGACTGAATGGCTACACCTTC.

This clonotype showed up many times. The rearrangement links TRBV5-4 to TRBJ2-5; unclear D gene. Germline V gene sequence: CDR1 SGHNT, CDR2 YYREEE (reference sequence). V lost 2 bases, J lost 2 bases, and 7 bases lay in between. CDR3 size: 13 residues. The CDR3 coding sequence is TGTGCCAGCAGCTTCCCGGATCAAGAGACCCAGTACTTC. Translated: CASSFPDQETQYF.